This T cell receptor beta chain was recorded in a study of vaccination and CD4 T cells after COVID-19. Treatment here: roughly 10-day PBMC culture with coronavirus spike peptide pools or control peptides (ViraFEST assay). Each well held more than 1.5 million PBMCs in IL-2 (about 9.5 IU/ml) medium with 8.5 to 10 ug/ml peptide pools. This CDR3 is built from 15 residues. After removal of 4 bases from V and 6 bases from J, the junction contained 8 bases not matched to a gene. The V gene's germline CDR1 is GTSNPN and CDR2 SVGIG (reference sequence). At the Johns Hopkins FTIC core, DNA taken from cultured CD4+ T cells was sequenced by way of the Oncomine TCR Beta short-read assay. In TCRdb, the PCR reads were re-called with MiXCR into one record per CDR3 protein. Among some 25,000 distinct CDR3 sequences listed, less than 65% were seen once. Comment on this clonotype: What it recognizes is unknown.

The clonotype was recovered from a human donor who had recovered from COVID-19. Sequences were obtained from CD4+ T cells from blood, cultured in vitro. The rearrangement uses TRBV30 and TRBJ2-1, with 11 bases fitting TRBD2. The CDR3 region has the DNA TGTGCCTGGACCAGCACTAGCGGGAGACGCAATGAGCAGTTCTTC. Protein sequence: CAWTSTSGRRNEQFF.